This T cell receptor beta chain was identified during a study of blood T cell repertoires in COVID-19. Profiled with immunoSEQ multiplex PCR; TCRdb holds only in-frame clones, not every one. In the table there are fewer than 65,000 clones, around 80% of which are singletons. The CDR3 is 16 residues long. V was shortened by 1 base and J by 7 bases, with 21 bases between the two germline ends. Germline V gene sequence: CDR1 SGHKS, CDR2 YYEKEE (reference sequence). This clonotype was obtained from a human donor in a cohort sampled during active COVID-19. The chain is built from TRBV5-5 and TRBJ2-7; D is perhaps TRBD1 (6 bases). Sequencing was done on a sample of peripheral blood. CDR3 in DNA: TGTGCCAGCAGCTTGTCGCTGCGGACAGACCTACGGGAGCAGTACTTC. Residues: CASSLSLRTDLREQYF.